These 20 T cell receptor beta chains came from one sample sequenced in a study of shared clonotypes between healthy human individuals. TCRdb keeps only in-frame clones here, not all; method: immunoSEQ multiplex PCR. The data contain 2,500,000 or so clones, 93% of them seen just once; the ten biggest clones take up about 0.34%. The material sequenced was naive CD4+ T cells from PBMCs. Stated subset: CD45RA+ positively selected. The origin of the receptors is a man aged 18 to 29 in good health. Some clones in this sample may be carry-over from other donors' samples.

V is TRBV7-2 and J is TRBJ2-5; D not certain. V lost 2 bases to trimming and J lost 2 bases, with 6 bases between them. Germline CDR1 reads SGHTA; CDR2 reads FQGNSA. The CDR3 loop spans 13 amino acids. The CDR3 nucleotides read TGTGCCAGCAGCTTAATCCCACAAGAGACCCAGTACTTC. It specifies CASSLIPQETQYF.

This rearrangement joins TRBV11-2 to TRBJ2-3; maybe TRBD2 (5 bases). Deletions cut 1 base from V and 3 bases from J, with 11 bases between. This CDR3 contains 15 residues. Germline V gives CDR1 SGHAT, CDR2 FQNNGV. This chain's CDR3 is CASSLALGPTDTQYF. The CDR3 nucleotides read TGTGCCAGCAGCTTAGCACTAGGACCTACAGATACGCAGTATTTT.

This chain links TRBV11-2 with TRBJ2-3; D remains ambiguous. V was clipped by 0 bases and J by 11 bases, with 15 bases between them. Germline V gene data show CDR1 as SGHAT and CDR2 as FQNNGV. The CDR3 sequence is 14 residues long. CDR3 coding DNA: TGTGCCAGCAGCTTAGATCTCCCCTCCTATGAGCAGTATTTT. This sequence encodes CASSLDLPSYEQYF.

Remarks on this clone: Other DNA sequences within the sample encode an identical CDR3. V is TRBV5-1 and J is TRBJ1-4; weak D call: TRBD1 (6 bases). Per germline, CDR1 SGHRS and CDR2 YFSETQ. The CDR3 has 14 residues. V lost 4 bases and J lost 3, with 10 bases in between. The CDR3, as DNA: TGCGCCAGCAGCACCGGGGGCCCTAATGAAAAACTGTTTTTT. Its protein is CASSTGGPNEKLFF.

The genes are TRBV28 and TRBJ1-3; D ambiguous. The V gene's germline CDR1 is MDHEN and CDR2 SYDVKM. V lost 7 bases and J 2 bases, leaving 12 bases between the germline ends. The CDR3 runs to 14 residues. The CDR3: CASTPRGTGNTIYF. The CDR3 DNA is TGTGCCAGCACCCCCCGAGGGACTGGAAACACCATATATTTT.

This CDR3 reads CASTPNGGTEAFF. CDR3 bases: TGTGCCAGTACCCCCAATGGAGGGACTGAAGCTTTCTTT. J is TRBJ1-1 and V is TRBV19; D remains unclear. Germline CDR1 reads LNHDA; CDR2 reads SQIVND (reference sequence). The CDR3 has 13 amino acids. Trimming removed 7 bases from V and 5 bases from J, with 14 bases in between.

The rearrangement joins TRBV9 to TRBJ2-5; 8 nucleotides align to TRBD1. V was clipped by 0 bases and J by 1 base; unmatched bases: 5. Germline V gene sequence: CDR1 SGDLS, CDR2 YYNGEE. CDR3 size: 16 residues. The CDR3 DNA reads as TGTGCCAGCAGCGTAGCTGGAGACAGGGGCCAAGAGACCCAGTACTTC. Its protein is CASSVAGDRGQETQYF.

The rearrangement links TRBV28 to TRBJ2-7; a possible D gene is TRBD2 (6 bases). V lost 5 bases, J lost 4 bases, and 18 bases lay in between. This CDR3 is 15 amino acids long. Germline-derived CDR1 and CDR2 are MDHEN and SYDVKM. CDR3 sequence (DNA): TGTGCCAGCAGTCCGGTTTCCGCGGGAAGTTACGAGCAGTACTTC. Amino acids: CASSPVSAGSYEQYF.

The chain carries TRBV6-1 and TRBJ2-1, with 7 nucleotides matching TRBD2. The CDR3 covers 14 residues. Germline-derived CDR1 and CDR2 are MNHNS and SASEGT. The trim removed 11 bases at V and 4 bases at J, leaving 11 bases unmatched. The CDR3 region is CAGSGTIPYNEQFF. As DNA, the CDR3 is TGTGCCGGATCCGGGACTATTCCTTACAATGAGCAGTTCTTC.

This chain joins TRBV5-1 and TRBJ2-1, with TRBD2 matching 12 bases. Germline V lookup: CDR1 SGHRS, CDR2 YFSETQ. V lost 9 bases to trimming and J lost 4 bases; unmatched junction nucleotides: 5. The CDR3 totals 14 residues. CDR3 amino acids: CATRTSGIYNEQFF. CDR3 DNA sequence: TGCGCCACCCGGACTAGCGGGATATACAATGAGCAGTTCTTC.

The J gene is TRBJ2-7, the V gene TRBV27; D may be TRBD2 (6 bases). Trimming removed 6 bases from V and 3 bases from J, with 12 bases in between. This CDR3 is built from 13 residues. Per the germline V gene, CDR1 is MNHEY and CDR2 is SMNVEV (reference sequence). In DNA form, the CDR3 reads TGTGCCAGCAGGCCTTCCGGGGGCTACGAGCAGTACTTC. It is translated as CASRPSGGYEQYF.

The chain combines TRBV11-2 with TRBJ2-1; D ambiguous. In germline, CDR1 is SGHAT, CDR2 FQNNGV. Trimming removed 4 bases from V and 1 base from J, with 8 bases in between. The CDR3 is made up of 14 amino acids. CDR3 nucleotides: TGTGCCAGCAGCTGGGCAGAGTCCTACAATGAGCAGTTCTTC. Its translation is CASSWAESYNEQFF.

The rearrangement joins TRBV18 to TRBJ1-4, with 7 nucleotides matching TRBD1. CDR1 is KGHSH and CDR2 is LQKENI in the germline V gene. The CDR3 spans 15 residues. J gave up 6 bases and V 8 bases, and 12 bases lay outside the gene matches. CDR3 DNA sequence: TGTGCCAGCACCGCCCAGGGGGGCGACGATGAAAAACTGTTTTTT. Translation: CASTAQGGDDEKLFF.

The rearrangement uses TRBV4-3 and TRBJ2-1; 11 bases align to TRBD2. The V gene end was trimmed by 0 bases and the J gene end by 9 bases; junction bases not matched to a gene: 10. This CDR3 comprises 17 residues. Germline CDR1 is LGHNA and CDR2 is YSLEER. CDR3 DNA: TGCGCCAGCAGCCAAGAGTTAGGACTAGCGGGTCCTTTTGAGCAGTTCTTC. Its protein product is CASSQELGLAGPFEQFF.

This rearrangement joins TRBV2 to TRBJ1-1; the D gene is possibly TRBD1 (6 bases). Germline-derived CDR1 and CDR2 are SNHLY and FYNNEI. This CDR3 has 16 amino acids. V lost 4 bases, J lost 0 bases, and 15 bases lay in between. This chain's CDR3 is CASSGLGGSLNTEAFF. CDR3 coding DNA: TGTGCCAGCAGTGGGTTGGGGGGCAGTCTGAACACTGAAGCTTTCTTT.

CDR3 DNA sequence: TGCGCCAGCAGCTTGGGTTCGGGGGCAGACTATGGCTACACCTTC. This encodes CASSLGSGADYGYTF. V is TRBV5-1 and J is TRBJ1-2, with a possible D match to TRBD1 (6 bases). Per germline, CDR1 SGHRS and CDR2 YFSETQ. Trimming shortened V by 0 bases and J by 3 bases, and 12 bases separated the two germline ends. The CDR3 has 15 amino acids.

V usage is TRBV7-8 and J usage is TRBJ2-5, with D possibly being TRBD1 (6 bases). This CDR3 region has 16 residues. Germline CDR1 and CDR2: SGHVS and FQNEAQ. V lost 1 base and J 1 base, leaving 13 bases between the germline ends. In nucleotides, the CDR3 is TGTGCCAGCAGCTTAGTCTTCGGGACACTCCAAGAGACCCAGTACTTC. Amino acid sequence: CASSLVFGTLQETQYF.

The CDR3 loop is CSVGDRKGTEAFF. Here the CDR3 DNA reads TGCAGCGTTGGTGACCGAAAGGGGACTGAAGCTTTCTTT. V gene TRBV29-1 combines with J gene TRBJ1-1, with D tentatively TRBD1 (5 bases). V was cut by 4 bases and J by 5 bases, with 14 bases left in between. Germline V CDR1 and CDR2: SQVTM, ANQGSEA. The length of the CDR3 is 13 residues.

The DNA of the CDR3 is TGTGCCAGCAGCTTAGTTAGGGCCAGCGGAGGGGTAGGAGAGACCCAGTACTTC. This translates into CASSLVRASGGVGETQYF. The J gene is TRBJ2-5, the V gene TRBV7-2; TRBD2 might be the D (6 bases). Germline assignment: CDR1 SGHTA and CDR2 FQGNSA. This CDR3 has 18 residues. Trimming cost V 1 base and J 4 bases, with 22 bases left between them.

The chain is built from TRBV7-3 and TRBJ2-1; 7 bases match TRBD2. The CDR3 runs to 17 residues. V was pared by 2 bases and J by 6 bases, with 13 bases of the junction left unmatched. CDR1 and CDR2 from the germline V gene are SGHTA and FQGTGA. The CDR3 here is CASSLRGDALGTNEQFF. CDR3 nucleotides: TGTGCCAGCAGCTTACGGGGGGACGCGTTAGGAACCAATGAGCAGTTCTTC.